The present entry profiles one T cell receptor (beta chain) with its context. This entry comes from a study of blood T cell repertoires in COVID-19. The CDR3 totals 15 residues. In germline, CDR1 is SGHVS, CDR2 FNYEAQ. The V gene end was trimmed by 4 bases and the J gene end by 7 bases; junction bases not matched to a gene: 6. Measured with immunoSEQ multiplex PCR; TCRdb has only the in-frame clones, and not every one. The table shows over 200,000 clones, with around nine tenths occurring only once. The chain is built from TRBV7-6 and TRBJ2-1; 11 nucleotides match TRBD2. This receptor was identified in a man aged 60 to 75 who had recovered from COVID-19. The sample comprised peripheral blood. CDR3 bases: TGTGCCAGCAGCTGGGGGCTAGCGGGGGGAAATGAGCAGTTCTTC. It is translated as CASSWGLAGGNEQFF.